Listed below are T cell receptor beta chains from one sample, sequenced in a study of blood T cell repertoires in COVID-19. The repertoire was sequenced with immunoSEQ multiplex PCR; TCRdb's copy has only in-frame clones and lacks some. This sample yields roughly 220,000 clones, of which 65% to 85% are seen a single time; around 4.5% belongs to the top ten. Sequenced input: PBMCs or T cells enriched from blood (not recorded which). Source of these receptors: a man aged 30-40 years with acute COVID-19. Each CDR3 is given with its conserved first and last residue. A D gene is named only where the DNA matches it firmly. A row's size may be missing; if present it is once, few, many or a size class.

>TRBJ1-2|.|TRBV28|.
TGTGCCAGCAGTTTACAGGGAACGTCTAGCTATGGCTACACCTTC
CASSLQGTSSYGYTF
>TRBJ1-1|TRBD1|TRBV12-5|.
TGTGCTAGTGGTACCCAGGGGGGAACTGAAGCTTTCTTT
CASGTQGGTEAFF
>TRBJ2-7|TRBD2|TRBV6-2/TRBV6-3|.
TGTGCCAGCAGTTACGGAGCTAGCGGGGTCTACGAGCAGTACTTC
CASSYGASGVYEQYF
>TRBJ2-2|TRBD2|TRBV6-5|once
TGTGCCAGCAGCGGGGAGGGATACACCGGGGAGCTGTTTTTT
CASSGEGYTGELFF
>TRBJ1-5|.|TRBV6-5|.
TGTGCCAGCAATAGACAGAGGAATCAGCCCCAGCATTTT
CASNRQRNQPQHF
>TRBJ2-1|TRBD1|TRBV9|.
TGTGCCAGCAGCGAACCCGGGACAGGGAACTACAATGAGCAGTTCTTC
CASSEPGTGNYNEQFF
>TRBJ1-1|TRBD1|TRBV19|.
TGTGCCAGTAGCTACAGGGGGTTCTCTGAAGCTTTCTTT
CASSYRGFSEAFF
>TRBJ1-5|TRBD1|TRBV7-6|.
TGTGCCAGCAGTTCCGGGACAGGGGTTGGGAGGGAGCCCCAGCATTTT
CASSSGTGVGREPQHF
>TRBJ2-2|.|TRBV3-1/TRBV3-2|.
TGTGCCAGCAGCCAAACACGACAGGCAACGAACACCGGGGAGCTGTTTTTT
CASSQTRQATNTGELFF
>TRBJ2-3|.|TRBV7-6|.
TGTGCCAGCAGCGGCCCCGGGGTGAGGGATACGCAGTATTTT
CASSGPGVRDTQYF
>TRBJ1-6|.|TRBV9|.
TGTGCCAGCAGCGCCCAGGGAAAACCCCTCCACTTT
CASSAQGKPLHF
>TRBJ2-7|TRBD2|TRBV27|.
TGTGCCAGCAGTACCACCGGGACTAGCGTATCCTACGAGCAGTACTTC
CASSTTGTSVSYEQYF
>TRBJ2-5|.|TRBV7-6|.
TGTGCCAGCAGCTCGGGAGCACGGGGGGCCGAGACCCAGTACTTC
CASSSGARGAETQYF
>TRBJ1-2|TRBD1|TRBV28|.
TGTGCCAGCAGGATCGGGACAGGGTTTGGCTACACCTTC
CASRIGTGFGYTF
>TRBJ2-1|TRBD2|TRBV11-2|.
TGTGCCAGCGGCCTGTGGGAGGGGAATGAGCAGTTCTTC
CASGLWEGNEQFF
>TRBJ2-6|TRBD1|TRBV28|.
TGTGCCAGCAGGACAGGGACCTCTGGGGCCAACGTCCTGACTTTC
CASRTGTSGANVLTF
>TRBJ1-2|.|TRBV7-6|.
TGTGCCAGCAGCTTGACAGCTTCTAACTATGGCTACACCTTC
CASSLTASNYGYTF
>TRBJ1-1|TRBD1|TRBV10-2|many
TGCGCCAGCTCGGGGACAGGGGGCAGTGAAGCTTTCTTT
CASSGTGGSEAFF
>TRBJ2-2|TRBD1|TRBV30|.
TGTGCCTGGAGCGTATACCGGACAGGGAAGACCGGGGAGCTGTTTTTT
CAWSVYRTGKTGELFF
>TRBJ1-6|TRBD1|TRBV2|.
TGTGCCAGCAGCCGACAGGGAACCAATTCACCCCTCCACTTT
CASSRQGTNSPLHF
>TRBJ1-5|.|TRBV18|once
TGTGCCAGCTCACGCAACTCGGGCCGCTGGAAGGAAGGGGAGCCCCAGCATTTT
CASSRNSGRWKEGEPQHF
>TRBJ1-5|.|TRBV12-5|once
TGTGCTAGTGGCCAAGCGATGGGTCAGCCCCAGCATTTT
CASGQAMGQPQHF
>TRBJ2-1|TRBD2|TRBV11-1|.
TGTGCCAGCAGCCCGGGGACTAGCGGGGGATACAATGAGCAGTTCTTC
CASSPGTSGGYNEQFF
>TRBJ2-1|.|TRBV10-1|.
TGCGCCAGCAGTGAGTCTATTGGCTATGAGCAGTTCTTC
CASSESIGYEQFF
>TRBJ1-1|TRBD1|TRBV5-1|once
TGCGCCAGCAGGGGACAGATGAACACTGAAGCTTTCTTT
CASRGQMNTEAFF
>TRBJ1-1|.|TRBV2|few
TGTGCCAGCAGGCAGGGCCCGCGCACTGAAGCTTTCTTT
CASRQGPRTEAFF
>TRBJ2-3|.|TRBV5-1|.
TGCGCCAGCACCCTTGCCCCGGGGGATACGCAGTATTTT
CASTLAPGDTQYF
>TRBJ1-1|.|TRBV4-2|.
TGTGCCAGCAGCCAAGAGGGGCTGGAAACTGAAGCTTTCTTT
CASSQEGLETEAFF
>TRBJ2-3|.|TRBV12-3/TRBV12-4|.
TGTGCCAGCAGCACAGGGACAGATACGCAGTATTTT
CASSTGTDTQYF
>TRBJ2-1|TRBD2|TRBV10-2|.
TGCGCCAGCATCAAAAGCGGGGGGCCCAACAATGAGCAGTTCTTC
CASIKSGGPNNEQFF
>TRBJ2-1|TRBD2|TRBV11-3|.
TGTGCCAGCAGCGGAAGGACTAGCGGGGTTTCCGATGAGCAGTTCTTC
CASSGRTSGVSDEQFF
>TRBJ2-5|TRBD1|TRBV11-3|.
TGTGCCAGCGCCCCGGGACAGGGTCAATCGGGAGAGACCCAGTACTTC
CASAPGQGQSGETQYF
>TRBJ1-2|.|TRBV5-1|.
TGCGCCAGCAGCTTGGAGGGGGGGCGCGGACGCACGGATTATGGCTACACCTTC
CASSLEGGRGRTDYGYTF
>TRBJ1-3|.|TRBV7-7|.
TGTGCCAGCAGTTCAGGGTTAGTGAACGCTGGAAACACCATATATTTT
CASSSGLVNAGNTIYF
>TRBJ2-2|TRBD1|TRBV5-1|.
TGCGCCAGCAGCGTGGGACAGGGAAGAGGGGAGCTGTTTTTT
CASSVGQGRGELFF
>TRBJ1-2|.|TRBV5-4|.
TGTGCCAGCAGCGTTCGGGGGGCTAGTGGCTACACCTTC
CASSVRGASGYTF
>TRBJ1-3|TRBD1|TRBV19|.
TGTGCCAGTACCTTGGGACAGGGGGTGGCTGGAAACACCATATATTTT
CASTLGQGVAGNTIYF
>TRBJ2-3|TRBD2|TRBV11-3|.
TGTGCCAGCAGCTTAGGCCAGGGACTAGCGGGGGGGGATACGCAGTATTTT
CASSLGQGLAGGDTQYF
>TRBJ1-2|.|TRBV27|.
TGTGCCAGCAGTCCCCGAGGTAGCGCCTATGGCTACACCTTC
CASSPRGSAYGYTF
>TRBJ1-1|TRBD1|TRBV18|.
TGTGCCAGCTCACCACTGGGACAGGGAACTGAAGCTTTCTTT
CASSPLGQGTEAFF
>TRBJ2-1|TRBD2|TRBV10-3|.
TGTGCCATCAGCCTAGCGGGGGGCTCCTACAATGAGCAGTTCTTC
CAISLAGGSYNEQFF
>TRBJ1-1|.|TRBV19|.
TGTGCCAGTAGGGGGGGGGCCCATATGAACACTGAAGCTTTCTTT
CASRGGAHMNTEAFF
>TRBJ2-3|TRBD2|TRBV19|.
TGTGCCAGTAGCCGGACTAGCGGGGGAACAGATACGCAGTATTTT
CASSRTSGGTDTQYF
>TRBJ2-3|TRBD2|TRBV6-1|.
TGTGCCAGCAGTGAACGTAGCGGGGGGACTGATACGCAGTATTTT
CASSERSGGTDTQYF
>TRBJ1-4|TRBD1|TRBV25-1|.
TGTGCCAGCAGTGATGGACAGGGGATCGAAAAACTGTTTTTT
CASSDGQGIEKLFF
>TRBJ1-1|TRBD1|TRBV10-1|.
TGCGCCAGCACTCAAGACAGGGCTAGTGAAGCTTTCTTT
CASTQDRASEAFF
>TRBJ1-1|.|TRBV30|.
TGTGCCTGGAGTGTAGCATTGGGACAAACTGAAGCTTTCTTT
CAWSVALGQTEAFF
>TRBJ1-5|.|TRBV27|.
TGTGCCAGCAGTTTACTGGGAGCCGGCCAGCCCCAGCATTTT
CASSLLGAGQPQHF
>TRBJ2-7|TRBD2|TRBV28|.
TGTGCCAGCAGTTTGGGACTAGCGGGGTTTTTCTCCTACGAGCAGTACTTC
CASSLGLAGFFSYEQYF
>TRBJ2-7|TRBD1|TRBV5-4|.
TGTGCCAGCAGCTGGGGACAGGGGGCGTCGGAGCAGTACTTC
CASSWGQGASEQYF
>TRBJ1-5|.|TRBV19|.
TGTGCCAGTAGTCGATGGGGCGGCGGGGTTGATCATCAGCCCCAGCATTTT
CASSRWGGGVDHQPQHF
>TRBJ2-3|.|TRBV28|.
TGTGCCAGCAGTTCCCGACGACTGATGGATACGCAGTATTTT
CASSSRRLMDTQYF
>TRBJ1-6|TRBD1|TRBV6-5|.
TGTGCCAGCAGCTGGGTAGGGACAGACAATTCACCCCTCCACTTT
CASSWVGTDNSPLHF
>TRBJ2-5|TRBD2|TRBV7-2|.
TGTGCCAGCAGCTTAAACAGCGGGGGTTTTCAAGAGACCCAGTACTTC
CASSLNSGGFQETQYF
>TRBJ1-4|.|TRBV19|few
TGTGCCACCGGCGGGGTACTGTGGGAAAAACTGTTTTTT
CATGGVLWEKLFF